What follows are 21 T cell receptor beta chains derived from one specimen sequenced in a study of spatial heterogeneity in lung cancer (dated 2019 in TCRdb). Preparation of the library involved 5' RACE. The instrument given in TCRdb is NextSeq 500. TCRdb reran the public reads through fastp at Q25 and MiXCR, keeping productive beta chains. Identical CDR3 proteins give one entry, which carries the most common genes and DNA. The table for this sample lists about 27,000 distinct CDR3 sequences; 5% to 6% of them were counted only once. The ten top clones hold approximately 24% of the sample. Explained via the paper, the time point label denotes: blood at routine non-recurrence follow-up after resection. This specimen consisted of PBMCs, obtained at follow-up. These receptors came from a female donor with early-stage non-small cell lung cancer.

This clonotype was seen repeatedly, ten times or more. V gene TRBV15 combines with J gene TRBJ2-3, with TRBD1 matching over 10 bases. Trimming removed 3 bases from V and 0 bases from J; junction bases left unmatched: 12. The CDR3 length is 19 residues. From germline, CDR1 is LNHNV and CDR2 YYDKDF (reference sequence). The CDR3 reads CATSRKRTGGGLSTDTQYF. In DNA, the CDR3 is TGTGCCACCAGCAGGAAAAGGACAGGGGGAGGCCTTAGCACAGATACGCAGTATTTT. The complete variable domain, with remaining parts taken from reference TRBV15 and TRBJ2-3, reads DAMVIQNPRYQVTQFGKPVTLSCSQTLNHNVMYWYQQKSSQAPKLLFHYYDKDFNNEADTPDNFQSRRPNTSFCFLDIRSPGLGDTAMYLCATSRKRTGGGLSTDTQYFGPGTRLTVL.

This clonotype was seen repeatedly, ten times or more. This rearrangement joins TRBV7-8 to TRBJ1-2; 8 nucleotides line up with TRBD1. Trimming removed 1 base from V and 8 bases from J; junction bases left unmatched: 6. This CDR3 spans 14 amino acids. CDR1 SGHVS and CDR2 FQNEAQ come from the germline V gene. The CDR3 DNA sequence: TGTGCCAGCAGCTTAGATGGACAGGGTCAAGGCTACACCTTC. Translation gives CASSLDGQGQGYTF.

This clonotype was seen repeatedly, ten times or more. This rearrangement joins TRBV3-1 to TRBJ1-5, with D hard to call. The V gene lost 0 bases and the J gene lost 0 bases, with 21 bases spanning the gap. This CDR3 comprises 20 residues. CDR1 and CDR2 from the germline V gene are LGHDT and YNNKEL (reference sequence). The DNA for the CDR3 is TGTGCCAGCAGCCAAGATTGGGAGCGTCAGCCTCTATATAGCAATCAGCCCCAGCATTTT. Its protein is CASSQDWERQPLYSNQPQHF. The whole variable domain, filled in from reference TRBV3-1 and TRBJ1-5, reads DTAVSQTPKYLVTQMGNDKSIKCEQNLGHDTMYWYKQDSKKFLKIMFSYNNKELIINETVPNRFSPKSPDKAHLNLHINSLELGDSAVYFCASSQDWERQPLYSNQPQHFGDGTRLSIL.

This clonotype was recorded at least ten times. V and J are TRBV2 and TRBJ2-7; 7 positions match TRBD1. This CDR3 has 13 residues. V trimming: 5 bases; J trimming: 5 bases; junction bases outside the gene matches: 6. Germline V gives CDR1 SNHLY, CDR2 FYNNEI. The CDR3 DNA follows: TGTGCCAGCAGTCCGTACAGGGGCGACGAGCAGTACTTC. Translating it yields CASSPYRGDEQYF.

This clonotype was seen at least ten times. The chain couples TRBV7-9 to TRBJ2-1, with D unresolved. The V end lost 1 base, the J end lost 1 base, and 5 bases lay between the germline ends. This CDR3 contains 14 residues. CDR1 and CDR2 (germline): SEHNR, FQNEAQ (reference sequence). The CDR3 DNA reads as TGTGCCAGCAGCTTAGAGACTTCCTACAATGAGCAGTTCTTC. It codes for CASSLETSYNEQFF. Using reference TRBV7-9 and TRBJ2-1 for the parts outside the CDR3, the full variable domain is DTGVSQNPRHKITKRGQNVTFRCDPISEHNRLYWYRQTLGQGPEFLTYFQNEAQLEKSRLLSDRFSAERPKGSFSTLEIQRTEQGDSAMYLCASSLETSYNEQFFGPGTRLTVL.

This clonotype was picked up many times. The rearrangement joins TRBV24-1 to TRBJ2-5, with a possible D match to TRBD2 (6 bases). This CDR3 contains 16 residues. Trimming pared 5 bases from V and 4 bases from J, leaving 19 bases between. The germline V gene has CDR1 KGHDR and CDR2 SFDVKD. The CDR3 sequence is CATSVTEGGFGETQYF. CDR3 nucleotides: TGTGCCACCAGTGTGACGGAGGGAGGATTCGGAGAGACCCAGTACTTC.

This chain uses TRBV5-8 with TRBJ2-1; 7 nucleotides agree with TRBD1. V lost 0 bases and J lost 9; bases outside the gene matches: 6. Looked up from germline, CDR1 is SGHTS and CDR2 is YDEGEE. This CDR3 has 14 amino acids. The CDR3 bases are TGTGCCAGCAGCTTGGCTAGGGGGCCTAGTGAGCAGTTCTTC. Amino acid sequence: CASSLARGPSEQFF.

This clonotype was observed at least ten times. V usage is TRBV2 and J usage is TRBJ2-1, with TRBD2 matching over 10 bases. The CDR3 length is 14 residues. The germline V gene has CDR1 SNHLY and CDR2 FYNNEI. Trimming at V came to 6 bases and at J to 4 bases, leaving 3 bases not matched to a gene. The CDR3 region has the DNA TGTGCCAGCAGAGGGACTAGCGCTTACAATGAGCAGTTCTTC. Its translation: CASRGTSAYNEQFF.

This clonotype was seen only a few times. This sequence joins TRBV5-5 and TRBJ2-7; D call uncertain. Between the trimmed V and J ends, which lost 5 bases and 2 bases, there was a span of 5 bases. In germline, CDR1 is SGHKS, CDR2 YYEKEE (reference sequence). The CDR3 contains 11 residues. Here the CDR3 DNA reads TGTGCCAGCAGGGATACCTACGAGCAGTACTTC. Amino acids: CASRDTYEQYF.

In this sample, this clonotype turned up many times. The chain recombines TRBV9 with TRBJ2-7, with D possibly TRBD1 on 6 matching bases. The CDR3 covers 15 residues. V was trimmed by 0 bases and J by 5 bases, leaving 15 bases between them. CDR1 and CDR2 from the germline V gene are SGDLS and YYNGEE. This chain's CDR3 is CASSVGGRGLNEQYF. The CDR3 bases are TGTGCCAGCAGCGTAGGGGGCAGGGGCCTAAACGAGCAGTACTTC.

The chain employs TRBV20-1 and TRBJ1-2; TRBD1 aligns across 9 bases. The germline gives CDR1 DFQATT, CDR2 SNEGSKA (reference sequence). This CDR3 has 14 residues. Trimming took 5 bases from V and 3 from J; bases not matched to a gene: 7. In nucleotides, the CDR3 is TGCAGTGCTGGCTCCGGGACAGGGTACTATGGCTACACCTTC. Its translation is CSAGSGTGYYGYTF.

The J gene is TRBJ2-1, the V gene TRBV20-1; D remains unclear. CDR3 length: 11 amino acids. Germline-derived CDR1 and CDR2 are DFQATT and SNEGSKA (reference sequence). Trimming pared 0 bases from V and 15 bases from J, leaving 12 bases between. The CDR3 protein is CSAREGMDPFF. The CDR3 coding sequence is TGCAGTGCTAGAGAGGGAATGGATCCGTTCTTC.

This clonotype showed up many times. V usage is TRBV20-1 and J usage is TRBJ2-7; 10 nucleotides align to TRBD2. Germline lookup yields CDR1 DFQATT and CDR2 SNEGSKA (reference sequence). The junction had 10 bases not matched to a gene; V was cut back by 6 bases and J by 5 bases. This CDR3 has 14 amino acids. CDR3 in DNA: TGCAGTGCGTCCCCAGCGGGAGGGTGGAACGAGCAGTACTTC. Its translation: CSASPAGGWNEQYF.

The V call is TRBV5-1, the J call TRBJ1-1; 8 bases are shared with TRBD1. Germline V gives CDR1 SGHRS, CDR2 YFSETQ. V dropped 4 bases and J dropped 4; count of bases not matched to a gene: 9. The CDR3 is made up of 15 amino acids. The CDR3 sequence is CASSAKTGASTEAFF. In DNA form, the CDR3 reads TGCGCCAGCAGCGCGAAGACAGGGGCCTCCACTGAAGCTTTCTTT.

This clonotype was detected many times. The chain is built from TRBV14 and TRBJ1-2; tentatively, D is TRBD1 (5 bases). This CDR3 spans 14 amino acids. The germline V gene has CDR1 SGHDN and CDR2 FVKESK. Trimming took off 0 bases at V and 7 bases at J, with 12 bases between the two ends. In nucleotides, the CDR3 is TGTGCCAGCAGCCAAGATCTGGTAGGGGTTGGCTACACCTTC. It is translated as CASSQDLVGVGYTF.

This clonotype was seen ten or more times. The genes are TRBV20-1 and TRBJ1-6; the match to TRBD1 covers 9 bases. Per the germline V gene, CDR1 is DFQATT and CDR2 is SNEGSKA (reference sequence). This CDR3 has 15 residues. The J segment lost 8 bases and the V segment lost 0 bases, leaving 5 bases of the junction unmatched. The CDR3, as DNA: TGCAGTGCTAGAGATGGGACAGGGAGTCATTCACCCCTCCACTTT. Amino acids: CSARDGTGSHSPLHF.

This clonotype has at least ten counts. V usage is TRBV14 and J usage is TRBJ2-3; D possibly matches TRBD1 or TRBD2 (5 bases each). Trimming removed 0 bases from V and 5 bases from J, with 12 bases in between. The CDR3 runs to 15 residues. The V gene's germline CDR1 is SGHDN and CDR2 FVKESK. The CDR3 bases are TGTGCCAGCAGCCAAGACCCATATGGGGGAGATACGCAGTATTTT. Its translation: CASSQDPYGGDTQYF.

Points on this clonotype: One end of the junction does not line up with germline, which may come from a read error. V is TRBV7-2 and J is TRBJ2-3; D uncertain. Germline lookup yields CDR1 SGHTA and CDR2 FQGNSA. The CDR3 consists of 12 residues. The CDR3 sequence: CASSLFPDTLYF. CDR3 nucleotides: TGTGCCAGCAGCTTATTTCCAGATACGCTGTATTTT.

At least ten counts were recorded for this clonotype. The CDR3 spells CASSPGQGFNSPLHF. The CDR3 DNA is TGTGCCAGCAGCCCTGGACAGGGATTTAATTCACCCCTCCACTTT. V and J are TRBV5-4 and TRBJ1-6; 8 nucleotides line up with TRBD1. CDR1 and CDR2 from the germline V gene are SGHNT and YYREEE (reference sequence). The CDR3 has 15 amino acids. V lost 4 bases and J lost 6; bases outside the gene matches: 6.

This clonotype was seen many times. The chain links TRBV6-6 to TRBJ2-1, with 16 bases lining up with TRBD2. CDR3 length equals 19 residues. Trimming at V came to 6 bases and at J to 3 bases, leaving 11 bases not matched to a gene. Germline CDR1 and CDR2: MNHNY and SVGAGI (reference sequence). The CDR3: CASSPGTSGGAGGYNEQFF. The CDR3 nucleotides read TGTGCCAGCAGCCCAGGGACTAGCGGGGGGGCAGGGGGCTACAATGAGCAGTTCTTC.

This clonotype occurred many times. This chain connects TRBV20-1 to TRBJ2-3; D is possibly TRBD2 (5 bases). Trimming took off 3 bases at V and 4 bases at J, with 8 bases between the two ends. The CDR3 runs 12 residues. Germline values: CDR1 DFQATT, CDR2 SNEGSKA (reference sequence). This CDR3 is CSASREADTQYF. The CDR3 nucleotides are TGCAGTGCTAGTCGGGAAGCAGATACGCAGTATTTT.